This T cell receptor beta chain is drawn from a study of blood T cell repertoires in COVID-19 (dated by TCRdb to 2018 to 2021). With respect to the entire study: Samples from collaborators originated in the United States, Italy and Spain and spanned both the acute and convalescent phases of COVID-19. The prospective study material was composed of cDNA or gDNA derived from T cells, B-cell-depleted T cells, or PBMCs. Deeply sampled blood TCRbeta repertoires from subjects exposed to, actively infected with, or recovered from COVID-19 were included in the dataset. The repertoires were released in a freely available public database intended as a resource for research on the immune response to SARS-CoV-2. The samples were drawn from the first 160 participants of the ongoing ImmuneRACE study and from 1,254 subjects provided by 6 global collaborators. The sample metadata nearly always contained a de-identified subject ID, COVID-19 status, age in years and sex. Where available, HLA class I and class II types were obtained from metadata supplied by the sample provider rather than from assay-based typing.

At one collaborating source in Seattle, patients were enrolled during active infection and were followed longitudinally through the course of disease. Collaborating institutions collected whole blood in K2EDTA tubes following their own protocols. For TCRbeta analysis, collaborators shipped samples as frozen whole blood, isolated PBMCs, or DNA extracted from either of those sample types. Comments on this clone: The specificity of this receptor is unknown. Within one base of it there is no much larger clone, and no base qualities were kept.

TCRbeta CDR3 regions were amplified from genomic DNA by means of the immunoSEQ Assay, a bias-controlled multiplex PCR. The original methods were these. The number of nucleated cells in each sample was estimated from the amplification of reference gene primers within the assay. Sequence reads were collapsed and filtered to measure the absolute abundance of every unique TCRbeta CDR3 rearrangement. For each sample, productive Simpson clonality was calculated by taking the square root of Simpson's diversity index across productive rearrangements. Held by TCRdb, this immuneACCESS table contains in-frame sequences only and omits some clones. Under half of the omission traces to an unresolved V gene where checked; the cause of the rest is unknown. V, J and clone size derive from that table, while D and trimming were established from the DNA sequence. Across this sample there are tens of thousands of clones, with around 90% seen only once. Roughly 3.6% of the sample is taken by the ten largest.

V is pared back by 5 bases and J by 6 bases, with 17 bases lying between the germline termini. There are 15 amino acids in the CDR3, from cysteine to phenylalanine inclusive. This entry keeps only the CDR3 DNA: 45 bases, framed from base 1. The germline V gene yields MGHDK for CDR1 and SYGVNS for CDR2. Overall results and qualifications from the work: How much clinical and demographic metadata was included differed by source and by participant, and the metadata was provided uncurated.

Sequencing input: peripheral blood. This sequence was found in a man aged 40-49 years with COVID-19, enrolled during active disease. Recombination linked TRBV25-1 to TRBJ2-1, and the D gene may be TRBD1, 6 bases matching. The CDR3 reads as follows: CASSFHSGRGNEQFF. The nucleotide sequence reads TGTGCCAGCAGTTTCCACTCGGGCAGGGGCAATGAGCAGTTCTTC.